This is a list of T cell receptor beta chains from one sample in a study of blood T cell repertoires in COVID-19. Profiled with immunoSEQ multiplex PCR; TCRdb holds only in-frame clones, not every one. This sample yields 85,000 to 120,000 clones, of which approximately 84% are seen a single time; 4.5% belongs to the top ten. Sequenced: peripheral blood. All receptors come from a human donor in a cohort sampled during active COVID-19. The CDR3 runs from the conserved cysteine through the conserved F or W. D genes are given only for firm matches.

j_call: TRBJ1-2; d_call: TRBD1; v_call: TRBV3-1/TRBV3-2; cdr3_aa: CASTAGQGGYTF; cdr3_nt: TGTGCCAGCACTGCAGGACAGGGGGGCTACACCTTC
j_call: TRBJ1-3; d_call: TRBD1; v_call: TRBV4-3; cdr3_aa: CASSPGTVGNTIYF; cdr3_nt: TGCGCCAGCAGTCCGGGGACAGTGGGAAACACCATATATTTT
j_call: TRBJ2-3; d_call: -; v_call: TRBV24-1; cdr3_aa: CATSDPHKSTDTQYF; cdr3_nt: TGTGCCACCAGTGATCCGCACAAGAGCACAGATACGCAGTATTTT
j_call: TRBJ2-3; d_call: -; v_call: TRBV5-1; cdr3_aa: CASSSRGTADTQYF; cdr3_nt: TGCGCCAGCAGCTCAAGGGGGACGGCAGATACGCAGTATTTT
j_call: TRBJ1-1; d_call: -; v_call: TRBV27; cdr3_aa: CASSLWGVLGNTEAFF; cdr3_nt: TGTGCCAGCAGTTTATGGGGGGTACTCGGGAACACTGAAGCTTTCTTT
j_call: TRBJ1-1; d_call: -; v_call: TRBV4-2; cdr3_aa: CASSQDQGRGVNTEAFF; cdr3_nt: TGTGCCAGCAGCCAAGATCAGGGGAGGGGGGTGAACACTGAAGCTTTCTTT
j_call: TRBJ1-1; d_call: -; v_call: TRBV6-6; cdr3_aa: CASRTGLDTEAFF; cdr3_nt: TGTGCCAGCAGAACAGGGTTAGACACTGAAGCTTTCTTT
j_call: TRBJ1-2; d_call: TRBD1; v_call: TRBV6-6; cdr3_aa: CASSSDRGLSGYTF; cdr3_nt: TGTGCCAGCAGTTCGGACAGGGGGTTAAGCGGCTACACCTTC
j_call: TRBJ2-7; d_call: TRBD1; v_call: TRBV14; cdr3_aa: CASSQVLGQGLAQYF; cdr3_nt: TGTGCCAGCAGCCAAGTATTGGGACAGGGTCTGGCGCAGTACTTC
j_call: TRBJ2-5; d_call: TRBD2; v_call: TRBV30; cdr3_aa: CAWSRASGAETQYF; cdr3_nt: TGTGCCTGGAGTCGGGCTAGCGGGGCTGAGACCCAGTACTTC
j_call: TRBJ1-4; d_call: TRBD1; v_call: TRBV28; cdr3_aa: CASSLSDRGRVNEKLFF; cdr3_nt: TGTGCCAGCAGTTTATCCGACAGGGGGCGAGTTAATGAAAAACTGTTTTTT
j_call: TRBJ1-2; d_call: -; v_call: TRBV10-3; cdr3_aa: CAISESQTGSYGYTF; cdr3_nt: TGTGCCATCAGTGAGTCGCAAACAGGCAGCTATGGCTACACCTTC
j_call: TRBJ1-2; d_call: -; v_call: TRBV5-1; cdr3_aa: CASSLTSSEGYTF; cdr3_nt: TGCGCCAGCAGCCTGACCTCGTCGGAGGGCTACACCTTC
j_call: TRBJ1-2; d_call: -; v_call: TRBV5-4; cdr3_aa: CASSLGSGRDYGYTF; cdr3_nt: TGTGCCAGCAGCTTGGGTTCAGGGAGGGACTATGGCTACACCTTC
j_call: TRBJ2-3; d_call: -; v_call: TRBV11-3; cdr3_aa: CASSRAAGLSTDTQYF; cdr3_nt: TGTGCCAGCAGCCGGGCGGCCGGACTTAGCACAGATACGCAGTATTTT
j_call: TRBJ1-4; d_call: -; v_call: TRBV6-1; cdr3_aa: CASSEVWASGTNEKLFF; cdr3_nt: TGTGCCAGCAGTGAGGTATGGGCCTCTGGGACTAATGAAAAACTGTTTTTT
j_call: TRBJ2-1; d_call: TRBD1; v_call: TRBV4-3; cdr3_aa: CASSQTGLRSYNEQFF; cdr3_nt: TGCGCCAGCAGCCAGACAGGGCTGAGGTCCTACAATGAGCAGTTCTTC
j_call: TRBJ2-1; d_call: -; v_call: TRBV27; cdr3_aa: CASSSGTSPRTYNEQFF; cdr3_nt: TGTGCCAGCAGTTCCGGGACTTCCCCAAGGACCTACAATGAGCAGTTCTTC
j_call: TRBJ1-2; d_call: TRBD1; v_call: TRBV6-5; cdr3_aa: CASEAGGGNGYTF; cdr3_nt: TGTGCCAGCGAAGCAGGGGGCGGTAATGGCTACACCTTC
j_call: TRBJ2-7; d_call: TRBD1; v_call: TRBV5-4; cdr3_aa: CASSADRDNYEQYF; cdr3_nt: TGTGCCAGCAGCGCGGACAGGGATAACTACGAGCAGTACTTC
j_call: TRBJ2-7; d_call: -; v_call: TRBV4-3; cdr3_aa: CASSRWALYEQYF; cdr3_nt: TGCGCCAGCAGCCGGTGGGCCCTGTACGAGCAGTACTTC
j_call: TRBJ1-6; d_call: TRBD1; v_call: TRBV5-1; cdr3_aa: CASSLQQGSNNSPLHF; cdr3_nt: TGCGCCAGCAGCTTGCAACAGGGGAGTAATAATTCACCCCTCCACTTT